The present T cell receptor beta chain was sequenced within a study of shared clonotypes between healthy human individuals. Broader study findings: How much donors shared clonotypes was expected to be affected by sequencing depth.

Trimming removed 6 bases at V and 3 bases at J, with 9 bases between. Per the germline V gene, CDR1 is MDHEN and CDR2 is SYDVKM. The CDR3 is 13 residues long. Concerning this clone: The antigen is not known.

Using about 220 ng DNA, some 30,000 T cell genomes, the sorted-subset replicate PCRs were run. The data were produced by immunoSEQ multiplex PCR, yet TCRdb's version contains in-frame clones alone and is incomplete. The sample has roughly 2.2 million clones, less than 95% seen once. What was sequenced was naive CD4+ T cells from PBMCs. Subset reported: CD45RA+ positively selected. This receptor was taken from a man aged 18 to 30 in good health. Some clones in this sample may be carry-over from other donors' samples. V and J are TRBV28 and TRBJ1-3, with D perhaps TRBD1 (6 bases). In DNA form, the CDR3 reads TGTGCCAGCAGGGGGACAAATGGAAACACCATATATTTT. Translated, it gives CASRGTNGNTIYF.